The rows below give T cell receptor beta chains drawn from one sample of a study of T cells after posttransplantation cyclophosphamide. Profiled with immunoSEQ multiplex PCR; TCRdb holds only in-frame clones, not every one. The table has about 22,000 clones, less than 98% seen once. Sequenced input: naive CD4+ T cells sorted from PBMCs. All receptors derive from a man aged 45-65 years in good health, CMV-negative, and a related stem cell transplant donor. Each CDR3 is given with its conserved first and last residue. A D gene is named only where the DNA matches it firmly. Only part of the rows carry a size: once, few, many, or a class if the clone is expanded.

>TRBJ2-1|TRBD2|TRBV27|-
CASSLEASGHNEQFF
TGTGCCAGCAGTTTAGAGGCTAGCGGACACAATGAGCAGTTCTTC
>TRBJ1-1|TRBD1|TRBV6-5|few
CASSRQGIGTEAFF
TGTGCCAGCAGTAGACAGGGGATTGGGACTGAAGCTTTCTTT
>TRBJ1-3|TRBD1|TRBV10-3|-
CAISPGTGISGNTIYF
TGTGCCATCAGTCCCGGGACAGGTATCTCTGGAAACACCATATATTTT
>TRBJ2-7|TRBD1|TRBV7-2|-
CASSSDRTYEQYF
TGTGCCAGCAGCTCGGACAGGACCTACGAGCAGTACTTC
>TRBJ1-2|-|TRBV2|-
CASSPRGEPGGYTF
TGTGCCAGCAGCCCACGGGGAGAGCCGGGGGGCTACACCTTC
>TRBJ2-5|-|TRBV11-2|-
CASSTRTARGTQYF
TGTGCCAGCAGCACGCGGACGGCGCGGGGTACCCAGTACTTC
>TRBJ1-1|-|TRBV5-1|-
CASSEDYTEAFF
TGCGCCAGCAGCGAGGATTACACTGAAGCTTTCTTT
>TRBJ2-3|TRBD2|TRBV7-9|-
CASSSRQRGSTDTQYF
TGTGCCAGCAGCTCCCGTCAGCGGGGGAGCACAGATACGCAGTATTTT
>TRBJ2-7|TRBD1|TRBV5-1|-
CASSPRSTGGDEQYF
TGCGCCAGCAGCCCACGATCGACAGGGGGCGACGAGCAGTACTTC
>TRBJ1-2|-|TRBV18|-
CASSPTYRDTYGYTF
TGTGCCAGCTCACCAACCTACAGGGATACCTATGGCTACACCTTC
>TRBJ2-1|TRBD2|TRBV11-1|-
CASSLEGGRGDEQFF
TGTGCCAGCAGCTTAGAGGGCGGGAGGGGAGATGAGCAGTTCTTC
>TRBJ2-3|-|TRBV11-3|-
CASSARDKGDTQYF
TGTGCCAGCAGCGCCCGGGACAAAGGAGATACGCAGTATTTT
>TRBJ2-2|-|TRBV6-8|-
CASSEGLTGELFF
TGTGCCAGCAGTGAGGGACTTACCGGGGAGCTGTTTTTT
>TRBJ2-5|TRBD2|TRBV7-3|-
CASSRDGLAGGTQYF
TGTGCCAGCAGCCGGGACGGCTTAGCGGGGGGGACCCAGTACTTC